The text below deals with one TCR beta chain. The antigen remains undetermined. These data originate in a study of cytomegalovirus exposure and HLA in healthy donors. Study-level findings and limits: In a later analysis, common viral pathogens appeared linked to several of the most significant clusters. Reportedly, diagnosis of cytomegalovirus status by the classifier showed high specificity and sensitivity. Through in vitro validation, three CMV-associated chains were shown to be specific for CMV antigens. Cytomegalovirus association was assigned to about 150 TCR beta chains.

Trimming took 5 bases from V and 8 from J; bases not matched to a gene: 7. CDR1 is MNHEY and CDR2 is SMNVEV in the germline V gene (reference sequence). This CDR3 is 14 amino acids long. PCR employed 60 Vbeta and 13 Jbeta primers. Sequencing used immunoSEQ multiplex PCR; TCRdb keeps in-frame clones, though not all of them. The table includes about 92,000 clones, more than 65% detected once. This clonotype was obtained from a girl aged 2 to 10 in good health and CMV-seropositive. Sequencing was carried out using PBMCs. This chain joins TRBV27 and TRBJ1-5; 9 nucleotides agree with TRBD1. The DNA of the CDR3 is TGTGCCAGCAGTCCGGGGACAGGGTTGGAGCCCCAGCATTTT. Translating gives CASSPGTGLEPQHF.